This record covers a single TCR beta chain. The antigen remains undetermined. This specimen comes from a study of response to subunit inactivated influenza vaccine. TCRdb analysed the RT-PCR reads with MiXCR anew, one entry per CDR3 protein. The sample yields hundreds of thousands of distinct CDR3 sequences, approximately 14% seen once. Germline V gene lookup returns CDR1 SNHLY and CDR2 FYNNEI. V lost 3 bases to trimming and J lost 5 bases, with 9 bases between them. This CDR3 is built from 13 residues. The study, taken as a whole, reports: Authors suggested seasonal influenza vaccinations each recruit few new T cells.

The receptor's source is a man between 45 and 60 years old who received an inactivated influenza vaccine. The chain employs TRBV2 and TRBJ2-3, with D unresolved. Sequenced here: PBMCs from blood, sampled around 15 days before vaccination. The DNA for the CDR3 is TGTGCCAGCAGTGAGGGTCCCTTAGATACGCAGTATTTT. Translation gives CASSEGPLDTQYF.